The rows below give T cell receptor beta chains drawn from one sample of a study of shared T cell receptors in the human thymus. The data were produced by immunoSEQ multiplex PCR, yet TCRdb's version contains in-frame clones alone and is incomplete. Of approximately 490,000 clones detected, around three quarters appear once; the ten largest clones hold around 0.013%. A further study also used this sample, focusing on human thymus T cells.

Sequencing input: thymocytes. The receptors shown here come from a boy in the first two years of life with a congenital heart defect. Each CDR3 is given without its conserved first and last residue. A D gene is named only where the DNA matches it firmly.

11,TRBV6-5,TRBJ1-4,TRBD1,ASSEQGDEKLF
10,TRBV6-1,TRBJ1-4,.,ASLGAWEKLF
13,TRBV19,TRBJ1-5,.,ASSMGETPTQPQH
11,TRBV6-1,TRBJ1-1,.,ASSENRDVEAF
11,TRBV6-5,TRBJ1-2,TRBD1,ASRDRGRHGYT
12,TRBV9,TRBJ1-3,.,ASSDAEERNTIY
16,TRBV4-1,TRBJ2-1,TRBD2,ASSQDLGGLQLLGEQF
10,TRBV28,TRBJ2-5,.,ASIGKPGTQY
15,TRBV25-1,TRBJ2-5,TRBD2,ASSEYRLAGGQETQY
13,TRBV5-6,TRBJ2-1,.,ASSTSPGHYNEQF
14,TRBV4-1,TRBJ2-7,TRBD2,ASSPTSGQSSYEQY
14,TRBV6-1,TRBJ1-2,.,ASSERGDVKFYGYT
12,TRBV28,TRBJ1-5,.,ASSSPGGNQPQH
10,TRBV30,TRBJ1-2,TRBD1,AWTRGMEGYT
12,TRBV6-5,TRBJ1-1,.,ASSSSPGYTEAF
13,TRBV10-3,TRBJ2-1,TRBD2,AIKKTSGRVNEQF
9,TRBV20-1,TRBJ1-1,.,SASRFTEAF
13,TRBV2,TRBJ1-1,TRBD1,ASSAQGRYDTEAF
13,TRBV25-1,TRBJ1-3,.,ASTKGGGAGNTIY
12,TRBV27,TRBJ2-7,TRBD2,ASTPGLAAYEQY
15,TRBV7-9,TRBJ2-7,TRBD2,ASSLSRLAGGFYEQY
14,TRBV5-1,TRBJ2-7,TRBD2,ASSLAPLASSYEQY
14,TRBV4-2,TRBJ2-5,.,ASSQKGAQYQETQY
14,TRBV5-5,TRBJ1-3,TRBD1,ASSLGTGSIGNTIY
13,TRBV4-1,TRBJ1-2,.,ASSPNPRRLYGYT
16,TRBV4-1,TRBJ1-3,TRBD1,ASSQDPVGGVGGNTIY
13,TRBV19,TRBJ2-1,TRBD2,ASRGPGLAGAEQF
10,TRBV7-2,TRBJ1-2,.,ASSLGSGGYT
12,TRBV9,TRBJ2-1,.,ASSVSGVYNEQF
10,TRBV29-1,TRBJ2-1,TRBD1,SAGQGANEQF
14,TRBV5-6,TRBJ2-1,TRBD1,ASSVTGGPSYNEQF
13,TRBV7-9,TRBJ1-4,TRBD1,ASSPATGRNEKLF
14,TRBV4-3,TRBJ2-5,TRBD1,ASSPGTVKTQETQY
14,TRBV5-6,TRBJ1-1,TRBD1,ASSPGQGNVNTEAF
12,TRBV28,TRBJ1-5,.,ASSLEGGNQPQH
13,TRBV7-2,TRBJ2-1,TRBD2,ASRGRREGLEEQF
15,TRBV19,TRBJ2-2,TRBD1,ASSMILGQLYTGELF
13,TRBV28,TRBJ2-5,.,ASSFIQRGYETQY
11,TRBV5-4,TRBJ1-1,.,ASSPEGRYEAF
15,TRBV10-3,TRBJ1-1,.,AISESHREKGNAEAF
14,TRBV7-9,TRBJ2-7,TRBD1,ASSSQGGTGNHEQY
13,TRBV11-2,TRBJ2-1,TRBD2,ASSLGLARNNEQF
16,TRBV18,TRBJ2-7,.,ASSPRPPLAIESYEQY
13,TRBV5-4,TRBJ2-7,TRBD2,ASSPYTSGKDEQY
14,TRBV4-2,TRBJ1-2,TRBD1,ASSQVGDRVLRGYT
14,TRBV5-4,TRBJ2-5,TRBD2,ASSLLTSGNQETQY
11,TRBV10-3,TRBJ2-7,.,AISEEFPYEQY
14,TRBV28,TRBJ2-3,TRBD1,ASSLWDRGSTDTQY
11,TRBV5-4,TRBJ2-5,.,ASSLDSPETQY
14,TRBV12-5,TRBJ1-3,TRBD1,ASGLANRGSGNTIY
12,TRBV27,TRBJ1-5,TRBD1,ASSEQGANQPQH
14,TRBV6-4,TRBJ2-1,TRBD1,ASSDSGTDSYNEQF
11,TRBV4-3,TRBJ1-2,.,ASSQDNGNGYT
10,TRBV29-1,TRBJ2-1,.,SVAWQYNEQF
15,TRBV12-5,TRBJ1-3,.,ASGPGLPAFSGNTIY
11,TRBV6-1,TRBJ1-5,.,ASTLTDNQPQH